These 32 T cell receptor beta chains came from one sample sequenced in a study of T-cell memory formation after mild COVID-19. In TCRdb, the 5' RACE reads were re-called with MiXCR into one record per CDR3 protein. The sample has about 140,000 distinct CDR3 sequences, about a fifth seen once. The sequenced material came from PBMCs or a T cell subset sorted from them (not recorded which). The origin of the receptors is an adult woman who had mild COVID-19 (a few samples of this study predate the infection). Cell type and time point are not known.

This clonotype showed up just a few times. The chain joins TRBV29-1 to TRBJ1-2; TRBD1 aligns across 7 bases. This CDR3 contains 15 residues. Trimming removed 7 bases from V and 4 bases from J; junction bases left unmatched: 15. Germline CDR1 is SQVTM and CDR2 is ANQGSEA. The CDR3 loop is CSAFLTGLFLYGYTF. CDR3 in DNA: TGCAGCGCCTTCCTGACAGGGCTCTTTCTCTATGGCTACACCTTC.

This clonotype was seen a handful of times. V and J are TRBV3-1 and TRBJ2-5; 7 bases match TRBD1. The junction had 4 bases not matched to a gene; V was cut back by 5 bases and J by 1 base. The CDR3 is 14 residues long. Germline loops: CDR1 LGHDT, CDR2 YNNKEL (reference sequence). In DNA form, the CDR3 reads TGTGCCAGCAGCAACCGGGACAGCCAAGAGACCCAGTACTTC. It is translated as CASSNRDSQETQYF.

The chain employs TRBV24-1 and TRBJ2-1; D unclear. Germline values: CDR1 KGHDR, CDR2 SFDVKD. V was clipped by 4 bases and J by 6 bases, with 12 bases between them. The CDR3 is made up of 14 amino acids. The CDR3 reads CATSDAAAVNEQFF. The CDR3 nucleotides are TGTGCCACCAGTGACGCGGCGGCGGTCAATGAGCAGTTCTTC.

V usage is TRBV9 and J usage is TRBJ2-1; 9 bases fit TRBD2. Per germline, CDR1 SGDLS and CDR2 YYNGEE. With 4 bases clipped from V and 7 bases from J, the junction kept 12 bases outside the gene matches. This CDR3 comprises 16 residues. The CDR3 sequence is CASSPRGGRAWNEQFF. CDR3 DNA: TGTGCCAGCAGCCCCCGAGGCGGGAGGGCCTGGAATGAGCAGTTCTTC.

This clonotype came up a few times. The chain uses TRBV10-3 and TRBJ2-3; perhaps TRBD2 as D (6 bases). The CDR3 loop spans 15 amino acids. Trimming took 6 bases from V and 0 from J, leaving 13 bases between them. Germline V lookup: CDR1 ENHRY, CDR2 SYGVKD. The CDR3 DNA is TGTGCCATCAGGGTCCGGGAGTCTAGCACAGATACGCAGTATTTT. Amino acids: CAIRVRESSTDTQYF.

The J gene is TRBJ2-3, the V gene TRBV7-9; D call uncertain. Between the trimmed V and J ends, which lost 5 bases and 2 bases, there was a span of 17 bases. This CDR3 comprises 16 residues. Germline V gene lookup returns CDR1 SEHNR and CDR2 FQNEAQ (reference sequence). CDR3 DNA sequence: TGTGCCAGCAGCCCCCAACCCTTGCCCGACACAGATACGCAGTATTTT. Translated: CASSPQPLPDTDTQYF.

This clonotype was observed a handful of times. V usage is TRBV4-2 and J usage is TRBJ2-3; D may be TRBD1 or TRBD2 (5 bases each). CDR1 is LGHNA and CDR2 is YNFKEQ in the germline V gene. The germline V and J ends were trimmed by 0 bases and 5 bases, with 15 bases remaining between them. The CDR3 is 16 residues long. CDR3 amino acids: CASSQDPGARRDTQYF. The CDR3 nucleotides are TGTGCCAGCAGCCAAGATCCCGGGGCCCGGCGAGATACGCAGTATTTT.

J is TRBJ1-2 and V is TRBV6-5, with TRBD1 identical over 8 bases. CDR1 and CDR2 (germline): MNHEY, SVGAGI. The V and J ends lost 4 bases and 4 bases, in that order; junction bases with no gene match: 8. This CDR3 is built from 15 residues. The CDR3, as DNA: TGTGCCAGCAGTTCCCCCGGACAGGGTGGCTATGGCTACACCTTC. Protein: CASSSPGQGGYGYTF.

This clonotype was counted a few times. The CDR3 is CASSGQRENTGELFF. The DNA for the CDR3 is TGTGCCAGCAGTGGCCAGCGGGAGAACACCGGGGAGCTGTTTTTT. The V gene is TRBV2, the J gene TRBJ2-2; 7 bases map to TRBD2. The CDR3 totals 15 residues. V was clipped by 4 bases and J by 1 base; unmatched bases: 3. Germline V lookup: CDR1 SNHLY, CDR2 FYNNEI.

The chain links TRBV20-1 to TRBJ2-3; possibly TRBD2 for D (5 bases). Trimming cost V 8 bases and J 8 bases, with 20 bases left between them. The CDR3 consists of 13 residues. Germline V CDR1 and CDR2: DFQATT, SNEGSKA (reference sequence). CDR3 sequence: CSTYEGRSATQYF. The CDR3 DNA is TGCAGTACTTACGAGGGCCGGTCTGCTACGCAGTATTTT.

This chain links TRBV20-1 with TRBJ2-5; 10 bases are a match to TRBD2. CDR3 size: 14 residues. V lost 0 bases and J lost 5; bases outside the gene matches: 3. Looked up from germline, CDR1 is DFQATT and CDR2 is SNEGSKA (reference sequence). In DNA form, the CDR3 reads TGCAGTGCTAGAGATCCGACTAGCGGGGAGACCCAGTACTTC. Translated: CSARDPTSGETQYF.

This clonotype has only one observation. This chain links TRBV4-1 with TRBJ2-5; maybe TRBD2 (6 bases). The CDR3 extends over 16 amino acids. Trimming removed 1 base from V and 4 bases from J, with 16 bases in between. CDR1 is MGHRA and CDR2 is YSYEKL in the germline V gene. This CDR3 reads CASSQGSSWRGETQYF. CDR3 DNA: TGCGCCAGCAGCCAAGGATCTAGCTGGAGGGGAGAGACCCAGTACTTC.

A few counts support this clonotype. The rearrangement links TRBV7-2 to TRBJ1-2; 7 nucleotides match TRBD1. Trimming removed 4 bases from V and 6 bases from J; junction bases left unmatched: 8. CDR1 SGHTA and CDR2 FQGNSA come from the germline V gene. The CDR3 consists of 14 residues. CDR3 sequence: CASSSPGTVNGYTF. The CDR3 DNA is TGTGCCAGCAGCTCTCCAGGGACAGTAAATGGCTACACCTTC.

The chain is built from TRBV12-3 or TRBV12-4 and TRBJ2-1, with 7 bases fitting TRBD2. V was pared by 6 bases and J by 4 bases, with 3 bases of the junction left unmatched. CDR3 length equals 13 residues. Here the CDR3 DNA reads TGTGCCAGCAGGGGGGGGACTTACAATGAGCAGTTCTTC. It specifies CASRGGTYNEQFF.

This clonotype was detected only a few times. The chain combines TRBV12-3 or TRBV12-4 with TRBJ1-2, with 7 bases that match TRBD1. Trimming at V came to 4 bases and at J to 1 base, leaving 12 bases not matched to a gene. This CDR3 is 17 amino acids long. Written as DNA, the CDR3 is TGTGCCAGCAGTTCACACCAAGCAGGGGGTCGTAACTATGGCTACACCTTC. It encodes CASSSHQAGGRNYGYTF.

In this sample, this clonotype turned up a few times. V and J are TRBV11-2 and TRBJ1-4; TRBD1 matches at 7 bases. The germline gives CDR1 SGHAT, CDR2 FQNNGV. The V gene end was trimmed by 2 bases and the J gene end by 3 bases; junction bases not matched to a gene: 15. CDR3 length: 19 amino acids. The CDR3 DNA reads TGTGCCAGCAGCTTAAGAGGTTTAGGGGGCACGGTGGCTAATGAAAAACTGTTTTTT. Translating gives CASSLRGLGGTVANEKLFF.

The table lists this clonotype with a few counts. V is TRBV12-3 or TRBV12-4 and J is TRBJ2-7, with 7 nucleotides matching TRBD1. The ends lost 4 bases at V and 7 bases at J; junction bases unmatched: 7. The CDR3 extends over 13 amino acids. The CDR3 reads CASSSRDSAEQYF. DNA for the CDR3: TGTGCCAGCAGTTCCCGGGACAGCGCTGAGCAGTACTTC.

This clonotype was seen repeatedly, ten times or more. The V and J genes are TRBV4-2 and TRBJ2-3; D gene uncertain. Germline V gives CDR1 LGHNA, CDR2 YNFKEQ. Deletions cut 6 bases from V and 3 bases from J, with 13 bases between. The CDR3 spans 14 residues. CDR3 DNA sequence: TGTGCCAGCAGACACATCGGGCGAACAGATACGCAGTATTTT. Its translation is CASRHIGRTDTQYF.

This clonotype turned up a few times. The rearrangement uses TRBV12-3 or TRBV12-4 and TRBJ1-5, with TRBD1 as a possible D gene (6 bases). V was clipped by 5 bases and J by 3 bases, with 14 bases between them. The length of the CDR3 is 15 residues. As DNA, the CDR3 is TGTGCCAGCAGTCCCGGGACACCTTACAATCAGCCCCAGCATTTT. This gives the protein CASSPGTPYNQPQHF.

This sequence joins TRBV5-1 and TRBJ2-1; either TRBD1 or TRBD2 may fit D (5 bases each). V lost 10 bases and J lost 4, with 12 bases in between. Germline loops: CDR1 SGHRS, CDR2 YFSETQ. The CDR3 contains 12 residues. The CDR3 region has the DNA TGCGCCTCGGGACCCGGATACAATGAGCAGTTCTTC. Translated: CASGPGYNEQFF.

This clonotype was seen ten or more times. The gene calls are TRBV7-2 and TRBJ2-1, with D possibly being TRBD1 (5 bases). Germline CDR1 is SGHTA and CDR2 is FQGNSA. This CDR3 has 16 amino acids. Trimming stripped 1 base from V and 2 bases from J, with 12 bases between. In DNA form, the CDR3 reads TGTGCCAGCAGCTTAGACAGGTCCACGGCCTACAATGAGCAGTTCTTC. Its translation is CASSLDRSTAYNEQFF.

This clonotype was detected a few times. The rearrangement joins TRBV12-3 or TRBV12-4 to TRBJ1-2; 7 bases fit TRBD1. The CDR3 has 13 residues. V was clipped by 5 bases and J by 7 bases; unmatched bases: 7. The CDR3 sequence: CASSLDRVSGYTF. In DNA, the CDR3 is TGTGCCAGCAGTCTCGACAGGGTGTCTGGCTACACCTTC.

This clonotype was counted only a few times. The chain has TRBV27 and TRBJ1-6, with TRBD1 as a possible D gene (6 bases). Germline V gene data show CDR1 as MNHEY and CDR2 as SMNVEV (reference sequence). V was trimmed by 5 bases and J by 8 bases, leaving 19 bases between them. This CDR3 contains 16 residues. In nucleotides, the CDR3 is TGTGCCAGCAGTCTACTCTATACAGGGTTGGATTCACCCCTCCACTTT. As protein: CASSLLYTGLDSPLHF.

This clonotype was seen at least ten times. CDR3 bases: TGTGCCAGCAGCTTCCGGGATCAAGCAGATACGCAGTATTTT. Residues: CASSFRDQADTQYF. The chain carries TRBV7-9 and TRBJ2-3; maybe TRBD2 (5 bases). The CDR3 is made up of 14 amino acids. CDR1 SEHNR and CDR2 FQNEAQ come from the germline V gene (reference sequence). V was pared by 3 bases and J by 4 bases, with 11 bases between. The whole variable domain, filled in from reference TRBV7-9 and TRBJ2-3, reads DTGVSQNPRHKITKRGQNVTFRCDPISEHNRLYWYRQTLGQGPEFLTYFQNEAQLEKSRLLSDRFSAERPKGSFSTLEIQRTEQGDSAMYLCASSFRDQADTQYFGPGTRLTVL.

This clonotype occurred a few times. The rearrangement joins TRBV5-1 to TRBJ2-1; TRBD1 aligns across 7 bases. After removal of 4 bases from V and 7 bases from J, the junction contained 8 bases not matched to a gene. The CDR3 extends over 14 amino acids. Germline loops: CDR1 SGHRS, CDR2 YFSETQ. DNA for the CDR3: TGCGCCAGCAGCCTGCGACAGGGACAGAATGAGCAGTTCTTC. This encodes CASSLRQGQNEQFF.

The chain combines TRBV7-9 with TRBJ2-7; D tentatively fits TRBD1 or TRBD2 (5 bases each). Trimming shortened V by 4 bases and J by 4 bases, and 20 bases separated the two germline ends. This CDR3 spans 16 amino acids. Germline V gene sequence: CDR1 SEHNR, CDR2 FQNEAQ (reference sequence). CDR3 coding DNA: TGTGCCAGCAGCTGGGGGACCCGGTTACTCGGATACGAGCAGTACTTC. This codes for CASSWGTRLLGYEQYF.

In this sample, this clonotype turned up a few times. The chain is built from TRBV7-2 and TRBJ2-7, with 7 bases aligning to TRBD1. Losses at the gene ends were 5 bases for V and 2 bases for J; bases not matched to a gene: 6. Per germline, CDR1 SGHTA and CDR2 FQGNSA. CDR3 size: 14 residues. CDR3 sequence reads: CASSPGQVPYEQYF. CDR3 nucleotides: TGTGCCAGCAGCCCCGGACAGGTACCCTACGAGCAGTACTTC.

The chain employs TRBV7-2 and TRBJ2-3, with 8 bases matching TRBD2. Germline V lookup: CDR1 SGHTA, CDR2 FQGNSA. The trim removed 6 bases at V and 1 base at J, leaving 6 bases unmatched. The CDR3 is 15 residues long. CDR3 bases: TGTGCCAGCAGTTCGACTAGCGACGGCACAGATACGCAGTATTTT. Its protein product is CASSSTSDGTDTQYF.

J is TRBJ2-3 and V is TRBV7-2; D may be TRBD2 (6 bases). CDR1 and CDR2 (germline): SGHTA, FQGNSA. Trimming removed 2 bases at V and 3 bases at J, with 15 bases between. This CDR3 contains 16 residues. The DNA of the CDR3 is TGTGCCAGCAGCTTAATCGCGGGACCCGTAACAGATACGCAGTATTTT. Protein: CASSLIAGPVTDTQYF. The full variable domain, its missing parts supplied by reference TRBV7-2 and TRBJ2-3, is GAGVSQSPSNKVTEKGKDVELRCDPISGHTALYWYRQSLGQGLEFLIYFQGNSAPDKSGLPSDRFSAERTGGSVSTLTIQRTQQEDSAVYLCASSLIAGPVTDTQYFGPGTRLTVL.

The V gene is TRBV5-5, the J gene TRBJ1-1; no firm D call. Trimming removed 6 bases at V and 3 bases at J, with 15 bases between. Per germline, CDR1 SGHKS and CDR2 YYEKEE (reference sequence). CDR3 length equals 14 residues. The CDR3 nucleotides read TGTGCCAGCACCCTAGACATAGGGTACACTGAAGCTTTCTTT. Amino acids: CASTLDIGYTEAFF.

The CDR3 sequence: CATSDGTRYNEQFF. The CDR3 nucleotides read TGTGCCACCAGTGACGGCACAAGGTACAATGAGCAGTTCTTC. This rearrangement joins TRBV24-1 to TRBJ2-1; D remains ambiguous. CDR1 and CDR2 from the germline V gene are KGHDR and SFDVKD. The CDR3 has 14 amino acids. V shed 4 bases and J shed 4 bases, with 10 bases lying between them.

The V and J genes are TRBV4-3 and TRBJ2-3; 8 bases fit TRBD1. Germline loops: CDR1 LGHNA, CDR2 YSLEER. This CDR3 spans 14 amino acids. Germline trimming cut 2 bases from V and 4 bases from J; bases unmatched to any gene: 2. CDR3 amino acids: CASSQRTGPDTQYF. The CDR3 region has the DNA TGCGCCAGCAGCCAACGGACAGGGCCAGATACGCAGTATTTT.